A selection of T cell receptor beta chains follows, all from one sample in a study of response to subunit inactivated influenza vaccine. TCRdb analysed the RT-PCR reads with MiXCR anew, one entry per CDR3 protein. The profile shows around 530,000 distinct CDR3 sequences, about 12% of them singletons. Material: PBMCs from blood, obtained on the day of vaccination. These receptors were taken from a man aged 45 to 65 who received an inactivated influenza vaccine. The CDR3 runs from the conserved cysteine through the conserved F or W. D genes are given only for firm matches. Expanded clones are given a class, and other clones once, few, many or no size at all.

size	D	V	J	DNA	CDR3
.	TRBD1	TRBV15	TRBJ2-7	TGTGCCACCAGCCCGATGGACAGGGACTGGAACGAGCAGTACTTC	CATSPMDRDWNEQYF
once	.	TRBV15	TRBJ2-5	TGTGCCACCAGCATAAGGGGCGGCCAAGAGACCCAGTACTTC	CATSIRGGQETQYF
once	TRBD2	TRBV5-6	TRBJ2-5	TGTGCCAGCAGCTGGGGACTACCTGGAGAGACCCAGTACTTC	CASSWGLPGETQYF
few	TRBD1	TRBV20-1	TRBJ1-4	TGCAGTGCTAGGCAGGGGGCCGGGAAACTGTTTTTT	CSARQGAGKLFF
.	.	TRBV18	TRBJ2-5	TGTGCCAGCTCACCACCGGCCAGACAACAAGAGACCCAGTACTTC	CASSPPARQQETQYF
.	TRBD1	TRBV7-9	TRBJ2-5	TGTGCCAGCGGACAGGTCCAAGAGACCCAGTACTTC	CASGQVQETQYF
many	.	TRBV20-1	TRBJ2-2	TGCAGTGCTAAACGCGGACTCGACGGGGAGCTGTTTTTT	CSAKRGLDGELFF
many	.	TRBV14	TRBJ2-5	TGTGCCAGCAGCCCTGTGAGGGGCCGATACCAAGAGACCCAGTACTTC	CASSPVRGRYQETQYF
many	TRBD2	TRBV7-2	TRBJ2-3	TGTGCCAGCAGCTTAGGGACTAGCCGTACAGATACGCAGTATTTT	CASSLGTSRTDTQYF
.	TRBD2	TRBV28	TRBJ2-7	TGTGCCAGCAGCATACCCGCTAGCGGGAGAGGCATGTACGAGCAGTACTTC	CASSIPASGRGMYEQYF
.	.	TRBV6-5	TRBJ2-7	TGTGCCAGCAGTTACTTGGCAGCCTACGAGCAGTACTTC	CASSYLAAYEQYF
.	.	TRBV20-1	TRBJ2-1	TGCAGTGCTAGAGCCCTCGCGGGGCCACTCAATGAGCAGTTCTTC	CSARALAGPLNEQFF
.	.	TRBV7-2	TRBJ2-7	TGTGCCAGCAGCTCAGGGAACACCTACGAGCAGTACTTC	CASSSGNTYEQYF
few	.	TRBV7-9	TRBJ2-3	TGTGCCAGCAGCCTAACTAGTGTTGTTAGCACAGATACGCAGTATTTT	CASSLTSVVSTDTQYF
few	TRBD2	TRBV3-1	TRBJ2-7	TGTGCCAGCAGCGCCGGGACTAGCTCCGAGCAGTACTTC	CASSAGTSSEQYF
.	TRBD1	TRBV18	TRBJ1-6	TGTGCCAGCTCTCAGTCGACAGGGCGGAATTCACCCCTCCACTTT	CASSQSTGRNSPLHF
few	TRBD2	TRBV2	TRBJ2-1	TGTGCCAGCAGTGAGGGACTAGCGAGATTTTCGCGGCAGTTCTTC	CASSEGLARFSRQFF
.	.	TRBV5-1	TRBJ2-5	TGCGCCAGCAGCCGGCAGGACCTAGGGCAAGAGACCCAGTACTTC	CASSRQDLGQETQYF
.	.	TRBV4-1	TRBJ1-1	TGCGCCAGCAGCCAATACCCTCAGGAAGCTTTCTTT	CASSQYPQEAFF
few	.	TRBV11-2	TRBJ1-1	TGTGCCAGCAGCCTCAGGGTTGGGGGATCGGAAGCTTTCTTT	CASSLRVGGSEAFF
.	TRBD1	TRBV6-2/TRBV6-3	TRBJ1-4	TGTGCCAGCAGCAGGGACAGCGCAACTAATGAAAAACTGTTTTTT	CASSRDSATNEKLFF
few	.	TRBV7-9	TRBJ2-1	TGTGCCAGCAGCTCCGGGACTCTAAAGGTGAATGAGCAGTTCTTC	CASSSGTLKVNEQFF
.	.	TRBV20-1	TRBJ2-3	TGCAGTATAGAGCAGGGAGTAGATACGCAGTATTTT	CSIEQGVDTQYF
many	TRBD1	TRBV6-6	TRBJ2-7	TGTGCCAGCAGTACAGGGGTCCACGAGCAGTACTTC	CASSTGVHEQYF
many	TRBD2	TRBV20-1	TRBJ2-1	TGCAGTGCTAGGGCCCCTAGCGGCTGGACCCGAAATGAGCAGTTCTTC	CSARAPSGWTRNEQFF
.	.	TRBV6-2/TRBV6-3	TRBJ2-1	TGTGCCAGCAGTTACGACGGGGGACGCTACAATGAGCAGTTCTTC	CASSYDGGRYNEQFF
.	TRBD2	TRBV5-6	TRBJ2-3	TGTGCCAGCAGCACCATACTAGCGGGACTCACAGATACGCAGTATTTT	CASSTILAGLTDTQYF
many	TRBD1	TRBV29-1	TRBJ2-5	TGCAGCGTTCATCGGGACAGGGTGTACCAAGAGACCCAGTACTTC	CSVHRDRVYQETQYF